A single sample is the source of the 10 T cell receptor beta chains below, sequenced in a study of cytomegalovirus exposure and HLA in healthy donors. The PCR employed 60 Vbeta primers together with 13 Jbeta primers. Libraries were prepared by immunoSEQ multiplex PCR; TCRdb keeps only in-frame clonotypes and omits some of them. This repertoire shows about 140,000 clones, around 80% found once; its top ten account for about 2.5%. The sample consisted of PBMCs. These receptors came from a man over 45 in good health and CMV-seronegative.

The chain recombines TRBV30 with TRBJ2-3; 9 bases map to TRBD1. Germline trimming cut 0 bases from V and 9 bases from J; bases unmatched to any gene: 10. This CDR3 contains 15 residues. Germline V gene lookup returns CDR1 GTSNPN and CDR2 SVGIG (reference sequence). Here the CDR3 DNA reads TGTGCCTGGAGTGTACGCGGGACAGGGTTGAGCACGCAGTATTTT. Encoded protein: CAWSVRGTGLSTQYF.

This chain connects TRBV19 to TRBJ2-7; 9 nucleotides align to TRBD1. Germline V gene data show CDR1 as LNHDA and CDR2 as SQIVND (reference sequence). Trimming removed 5 bases from V and 3 bases from J; junction bases left unmatched: 5. CDR3 size: 14 residues. CDR3 DNA: TGTGCCAGTAGTCTTAGACAGGGGGGCTACGAGCAGTACTTC. This translates into CASSLRQGGYEQYF.

This chain links TRBV11-3 with TRBJ2-2, with 7 bases aligning to TRBD1. In germline, CDR1 is SGHNT, CDR2 YENEEA. The CDR3 runs to 17 residues. Germline trimming cut 1 base from V and 1 base from J; bases unmatched to any gene: 6. Here the CDR3 reads CASSLGRGTENTGELFF. In nucleotides, the CDR3 is TGTGCCAGCAGCTTAGGAAGAGGGACAGAGAACACCGGGGAGCTGTTTTTT.

The chain links TRBV28 to TRBJ1-2; TRBD1 agrees at 7 bases. With V trimmed by 6 bases and J by 4 bases, 8 bases remained unmatched. The CDR3 runs 14 residues. Looked up from germline, CDR1 is MDHEN and CDR2 is SYDVKM. The CDR3 DNA follows: TGTGCCAGCAGCCAGGGACAGCCTATCTATGGCTACACCTTC. It translates to CASSQGQPIYGYTF.

This clone has just a few counts. The chain has TRBV6-5 and TRBJ1-1; weak D call: TRBD1 (5 bases). The V end was cut by 0 bases, the J end by 1 base, with 12 bases between. The CDR3 has 16 residues. The germline gives CDR1 MNHEY, CDR2 SVGAGI. The CDR3 here is CASSYSTGGTNTEAFF. DNA of the CDR3: TGTGCCAGCAGTTACTCGACCGGGGGAACGAACACTGAAGCTTTCTTT.

This chain connects TRBV27 to TRBJ2-2, with TRBD2 identical over 9 bases. V shed 6 bases and J 3 bases; nucleotides not matched to a gene: 5. Germline CDR1 reads MNHEY; CDR2 reads SMNVEV (reference sequence). The CDR3 runs to 15 residues. The CDR3 loop reads CASRREGRYTGELFF. Here the CDR3 DNA reads TGTGCCAGCAGGCGGGAGGGCCGATACACCGGGGAGCTGTTTTTT.

This chain links TRBV4-1 with TRBJ1-2; perhaps TRBD1 as D (5 bases). Germline CDR1 reads MGHRA; CDR2 reads YSYEKL. V lost 0 bases, J lost 5 bases, and 13 bases lay in between. The CDR3 sequence is 15 residues long. The chain's CDR3 is CASSQDGQGSYGYTF. CDR3 DNA sequence: TGCGCCAGCAGCCAAGATGGTCAGGGAAGTTATGGCTACACCTTC.

The chain recombines TRBV7-3 with TRBJ2-2; D may be TRBD1 (7 bases). V was trimmed by 4 bases and J by 6 bases, leaving 18 bases between them. CDR3 length: 16 amino acids. Germline lookup yields CDR1 SGHTA and CDR2 FQGTGA. The CDR3 spells CASSSNDRVAAGELFF. The CDR3 region has the DNA TGTGCCAGCAGCTCCAACGACAGGGTAGCGGCCGGGGAGCTGTTTTTT.

This sequence joins TRBV19 and TRBJ1-1; D possibly corresponds to TRBD1 (5 bases). This CDR3 comprises 16 residues. The V gene's germline CDR1 is LNHDA and CDR2 SQIVND (reference sequence). V lost 7 bases and J 5 bases, leaving 23 bases between the germline ends. The CDR3 DNA reads as TGTGCCAGTACTGAAACGGGCAGGGCAAAGGGGACTGAAGCTTTCTTT. It is translated as CASTETGRAKGTEAFF.

The V gene is TRBV6-1, the J gene TRBJ2-7; D gene ambiguous. This CDR3 contains 12 residues. Trimming left V 1 base short and J 4 bases short, with 5 bases between. Germline-derived CDR1 and CDR2 are MNHNS and SASEGT. As DNA, the CDR3 is TGTGCCAGCAGTGAAGGGAGTTACGAGCAGTACTTC. Protein product: CASSEGSYEQYF.